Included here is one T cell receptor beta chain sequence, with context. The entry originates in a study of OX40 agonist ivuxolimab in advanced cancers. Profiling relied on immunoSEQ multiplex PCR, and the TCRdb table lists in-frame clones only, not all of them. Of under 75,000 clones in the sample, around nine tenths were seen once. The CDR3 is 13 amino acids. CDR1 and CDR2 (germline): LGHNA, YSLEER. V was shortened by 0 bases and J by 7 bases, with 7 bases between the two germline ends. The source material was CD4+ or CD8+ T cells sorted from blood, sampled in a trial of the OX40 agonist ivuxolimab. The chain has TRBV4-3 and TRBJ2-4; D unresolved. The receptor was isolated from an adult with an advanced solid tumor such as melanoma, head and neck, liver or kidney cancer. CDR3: CASSQETNNIQYF. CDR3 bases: TGCGCCAGCAGCCAAGAGACAAACAACATTCAGTACTTC.